This TCR beta chain was sequenced for a study of blood T cell repertoires in COVID-19. In the study overall: The samples span acute and convalescent COVID-19 from the United States, Italy and Spain. Sources were T cells, B-cell-depleted T cells, or PBMCs; the material itself was cDNA or gDNA.

Original handling: Reference gene primer amplification gave nucleated cell count estimates. The method was immunoSEQ multiplex PCR; TCRdb's version includes in-frame clones alone and lacks a portion of them. V, J and clone size derive from that table, while D and trimming were established from the DNA sequence. The sample has 35,000 to 50,000 clones; around 80% are singletons. Trimming pared 5 bases from V and 2 bases from J, leaving 4 bases between. Germline CDR1 reads MNHEY; CDR2 reads SVGEGT. The CDR3 length is 12 residues. V is TRBV6-2 or TRBV6-3 and J is TRBJ2-1; D is ambiguous. This clonotype originated in a man aged 60 to 69 in a cohort sampled during active COVID-19. Sequencing was performed on peripheral blood. DNA for the CDR3: TGTGCCAGCAGTCGAGCCTACAATGAGCAGTTCTTC. It encodes CASSRAYNEQFF.